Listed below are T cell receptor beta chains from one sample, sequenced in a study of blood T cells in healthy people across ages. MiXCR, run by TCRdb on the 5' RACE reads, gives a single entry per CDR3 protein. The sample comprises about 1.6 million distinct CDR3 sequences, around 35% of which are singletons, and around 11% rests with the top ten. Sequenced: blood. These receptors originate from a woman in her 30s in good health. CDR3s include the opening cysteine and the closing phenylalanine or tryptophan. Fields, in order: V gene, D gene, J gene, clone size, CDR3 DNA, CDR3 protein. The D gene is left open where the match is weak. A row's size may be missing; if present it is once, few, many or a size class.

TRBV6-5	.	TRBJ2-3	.	TGTGCCAGCAGTTACGGTCCAGCGGTCACAGATACGCAGTATTTT	CASSYGPAVTDTQYF
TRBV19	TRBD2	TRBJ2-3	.	TGTGCCAGTAGTCCTCCGGGACTAGCGGGAGGGCCTACGCAGTATTTT	CASSPPGLAGGPTQYF
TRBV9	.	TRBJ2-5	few	TGTGCCAGCAGCGTAGATGGGGCGATAGATAGGGAAGAGACCCAGTACTTC	CASSVDGAIDREETQYF
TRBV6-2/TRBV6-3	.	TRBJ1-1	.	TGTGCCAGCACTGAAGCTTTCTTT	CASTEAFF
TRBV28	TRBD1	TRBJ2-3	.	TGTGCCAGCAGCCCGGCAGGGACAGCAAGCACAGATACGCAGTATTTT	CASSPAGTASTDTQYF
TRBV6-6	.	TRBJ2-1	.	TGTGCCAGCAGTTATAATGGCCCCTACAATGAGCAGTTCTTC	CASSYNGPYNEQFF
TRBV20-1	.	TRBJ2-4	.	TGCAGTGCTTCGTGGAGATCCAAAAACATTCAGTACTTC	CSASWRSKNIQYF
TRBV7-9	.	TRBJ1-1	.	TGTGCCAGCAGCCCTACAGGGTCCGCCATGAACACTGAAGCTTTCTTT	CASSPTGSAMNTEAFF
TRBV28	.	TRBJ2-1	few	TGTGCCAGCAGCCGCCTATGGCAAGATGAGCAGTTCTTC	CASSRLWQDEQFF
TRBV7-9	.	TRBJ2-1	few	TGTGCCAGCAGCGCTGCGGGACTCGTGGAGTTCTTC	CASSAAGLVEFF
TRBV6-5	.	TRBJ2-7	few	TGTGCCAGCAGTCGGACTACCGACAAGTACGAGCAGTACTTC	CASSRTTDKYEQYF
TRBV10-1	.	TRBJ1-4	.	TGCGCCAGCAAGAATGGGTTCGGGGAGGATGAAAAACTGTTTTTT	CASKNGFGEDEKLFF
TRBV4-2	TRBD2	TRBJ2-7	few	TGTGCCAGCAGCCAAGAGAGGATCGGGGAGGGGACTTTCCTAGGCGAGCAGTACTTC	CASSQERIGEGTFLGEQYF
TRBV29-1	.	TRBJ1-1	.	TGCAGCGTTGACCGTGGCGGGTCTGGAGAAGCTTTCTTT	CSVDRGGSGEAFF
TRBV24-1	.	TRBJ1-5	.	TGTGCCACCAGTGAGGCGGGGGCAGGTTATCAGCCCCAGCATTTT	CATSEAGAGYQPQHF
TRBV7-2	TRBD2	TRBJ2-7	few	TGTGCCAGCAGCTGCGCTAGCGGGAGTTACGAGCAGTACTTC	CASSCASGSYEQYF
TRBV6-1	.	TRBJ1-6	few	TGTGCCAGCAGTGAGGTGGACCTTTTCGTAGCCCTCCACTTT	CASSEVDLFVALHF
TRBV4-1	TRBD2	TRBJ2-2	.	TGCGCCAGCAGCCAAGATCAGGCTAGCGGGGGGACCGGGGAGCTGTTTTTT	CASSQDQASGGTGELFF
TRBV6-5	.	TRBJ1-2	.	TGTGCCAGCAGTCCCTCCTACGGGGGAGTCCTCTATGGCTACACCTTC	CASSPSYGGVLYGYTF
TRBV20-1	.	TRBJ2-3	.	TGCAGTGGTAGACTAGTTCAAGATACGCAGTATTTT	CSGRLVQDTQYF
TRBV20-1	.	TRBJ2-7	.	TGCAGTGCTAGAGACCAGGGGTCCACCTACGAGCAGTACTTC	CSARDQGSTYEQYF
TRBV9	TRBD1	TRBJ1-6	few	TGTGCCAGCAGCGTATCAGGGGGAAAGAATTCACCCCTCCACTTT	CASSVSGGKNSPLHF
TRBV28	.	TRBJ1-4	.	TGTGCCAGCAGTTTAAAGGGTGCAACTAATGAAAAACTGTTTTTT	CASSLKGATNEKLFF
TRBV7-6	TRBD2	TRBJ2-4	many	TGTGCCAGCAGCTTAGACTCGACGGGAGGGCCGCGAAACATTCAGTACTTC	CASSLDSTGGPRNIQYF
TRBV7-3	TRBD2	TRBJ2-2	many	TGTGCCAGCAGCCCGGGGGGGCCTATTGGCGGGGAGCTGTTTTTT	CASSPGGPIGGELFF
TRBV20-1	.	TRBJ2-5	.	TGCAGTGCTAGTAGGGCGCCAGGTACAGGGGAGACCCAGTACTTC	CSASRAPGTGETQYF
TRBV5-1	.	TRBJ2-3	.	TGCGCCAGCAGCTTGTGGGGGCGGGAGAGGACAGATACGCAGTATTTT	CASSLWGRERTDTQYF
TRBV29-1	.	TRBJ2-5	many	TGCAGCGTTGAGTTTAGAGGAGGGGAGACCCAGTACTTC	CSVEFRGGETQYF
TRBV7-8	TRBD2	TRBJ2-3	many	TGTGCCAGCAGCTTGACTAGCGGGGGGCCAGATACGCAGTATTTT	CASSLTSGGPDTQYF
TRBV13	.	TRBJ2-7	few	TGTGCCAACAGCTTAGGCCCTTCCGGAGGGGGCGATAGCTCCTACGAGCAGTACTTC	CANSLGPSGGGDSSYEQYF
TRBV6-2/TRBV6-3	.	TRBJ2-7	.	TGTGCCAGCAGTTACCCTTTACACGGCCAGGGGACTACCATCTACGAGCAGTACTTC	CASSYPLHGQGTTIYEQYF
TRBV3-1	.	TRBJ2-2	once	TGTGCCAGCAGCCCGCGGCCCGGGACCCCCGGGGAGCTGTTTTTT	CASSPRPGTPGELFF
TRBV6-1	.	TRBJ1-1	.	TGTGCCAGCTGGACAGTAGCTGACACTGAAGCTTTCTTT	CASWTVADTEAFF
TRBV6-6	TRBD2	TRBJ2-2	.	TGTGCCAGCAGTTTTCCCGCGGGGGGCGGGGAGCTGTTTTTT	CASSFPAGGGELFF
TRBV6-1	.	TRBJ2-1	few	TGTGCCAGCAGTGAGGCTGGGGGCAGGGCATACAATGAGCAGTTCTTC	CASSEAGGRAYNEQFF
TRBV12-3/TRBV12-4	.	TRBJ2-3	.	TGTGCCAGCAGTTTAAGGCGGATAAGAACAGATATGCAGTATTTT	CASSLRRIRTDMQYF
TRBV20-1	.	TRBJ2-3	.	TGCAGTGCCGCACCGGGAGCTAGCACAGATACGCAGTATTTT	CSAAPGASTDTQYF
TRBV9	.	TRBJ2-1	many	TGTGCCAGCAGCGTAGCAGGGCTCTACAATGAGCAGTTCTTC	CASSVAGLYNEQFF
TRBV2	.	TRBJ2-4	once	TGTGCCAGCAGTGTTGGAGACGGCCGGGAGCAGTACTTC	CASSVGDGREQYF
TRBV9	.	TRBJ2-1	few	TGTGCCAGCAGCGTAGCTCGAGGCAATGAGCAGTTCTTC	CASSVARGNEQFF
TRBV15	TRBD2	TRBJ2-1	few	TGTGCCACCAGCCCCGAGGGCGGGAGGGCCGGTGAGCAGTTCTTC	CATSPEGGRAGEQFF
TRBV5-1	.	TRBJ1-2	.	TGCGCCAGCAGCGGAGGCCATGGCGGGCGCTACACCTTC	CASSGGHGGRYTF
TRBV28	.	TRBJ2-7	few	TGTGCCAGCAGTATCGAGGGGGACATGACCTACGAGCAGTACTTC	CASSIEGDMTYEQYF
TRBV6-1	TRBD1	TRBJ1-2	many	TGTGCCAGCAGTGAGACAGGGGGCTATGGCTACACCTTC	CASSETGGYGYTF
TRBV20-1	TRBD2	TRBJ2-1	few	TGCAGCGTCGGGACTAGCGTTTCCTACAATGAGCAGTTCTTC	CSVGTSVSYNEQFF
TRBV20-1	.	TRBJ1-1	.	TGCAGTGCACCCGTACGGACTGAAGCTTTCTTT	CSAPVRTEAFF
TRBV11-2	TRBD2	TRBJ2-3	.	TGTGCCAGCACCAAAAAGACCCAGGGATTCGGACTAGCGAGCACAGATACGCAGTATTTT	CASTKKTQGFGLASTDTQYF
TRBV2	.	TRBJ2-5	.	TGTGCCACCAAGAACAGGGCAGAGACCCAGTACTTC	CATKNRAETQYF
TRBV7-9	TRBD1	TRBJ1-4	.	TGTGCCAGCATCCAGAGTGGGACAGGGGACGAAAAACTGTTTTTT	CASIQSGTGDEKLFF
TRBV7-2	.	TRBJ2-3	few	TGTGCCAGCAGCCGCCGGAGACTGTCTGGGGGAGATACGCAGTATTTT	CASSRRRLSGGDTQYF
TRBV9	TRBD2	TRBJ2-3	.	TGTGCCAGCAGCGTAGAAAAGCGGGGGGACACAGATACGCAGTATTTT	CASSVEKRGDTDTQYF
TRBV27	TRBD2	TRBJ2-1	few	TGTGCCAGCAGCGCGATCGGCGGGGGGAATTACAATGAGCAGTTCTTC	CASSAIGGGNYNEQFF
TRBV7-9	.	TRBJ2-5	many	TGTGCCAGCAACCTCGAGACAGGTCGGGAGACCCAGTACTTC	CASNLETGRETQYF
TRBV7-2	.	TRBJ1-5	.	TGTGCCAGCAGCCCGGTGTATGGAGGCAATCAGCCCCAGCATTTT	CASSPVYGGNQPQHF
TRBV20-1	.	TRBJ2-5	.	TGCAGTGCTAGAGAATCCCTAGTCGAGACCCAGTACTTC	CSARESLVETQYF